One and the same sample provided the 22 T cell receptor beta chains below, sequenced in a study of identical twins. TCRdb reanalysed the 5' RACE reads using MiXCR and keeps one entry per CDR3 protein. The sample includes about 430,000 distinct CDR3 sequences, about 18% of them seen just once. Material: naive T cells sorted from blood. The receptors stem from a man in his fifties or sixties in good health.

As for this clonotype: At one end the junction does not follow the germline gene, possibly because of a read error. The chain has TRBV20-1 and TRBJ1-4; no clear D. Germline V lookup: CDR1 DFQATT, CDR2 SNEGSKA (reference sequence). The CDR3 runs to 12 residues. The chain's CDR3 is CSAKTDAETLFF. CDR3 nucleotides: TGCAGTGCTAAGACTGATGCTGAAACACTGTTTTTT.

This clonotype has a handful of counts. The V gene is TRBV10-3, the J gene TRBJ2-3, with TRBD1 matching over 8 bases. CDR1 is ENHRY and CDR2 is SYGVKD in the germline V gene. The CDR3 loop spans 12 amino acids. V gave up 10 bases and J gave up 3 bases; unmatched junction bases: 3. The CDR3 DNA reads TGTGCCACTAGACAGGGGACAGATACGCAGTATTTT. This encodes CATRQGTDTQYF.

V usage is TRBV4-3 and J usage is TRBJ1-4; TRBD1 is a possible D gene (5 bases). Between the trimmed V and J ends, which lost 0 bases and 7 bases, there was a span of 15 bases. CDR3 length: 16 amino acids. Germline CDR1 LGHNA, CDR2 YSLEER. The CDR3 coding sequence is TGCGCCAGCAGCCAAGACGTGGGGCGGGGTCCTGAAAAACTGTTTTTT. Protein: CASSQDVGRGPEKLFF.

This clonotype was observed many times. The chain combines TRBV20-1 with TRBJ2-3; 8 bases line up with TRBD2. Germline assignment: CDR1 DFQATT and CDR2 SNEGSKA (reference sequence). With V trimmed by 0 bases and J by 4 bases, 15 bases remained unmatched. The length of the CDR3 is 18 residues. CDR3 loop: CSARETSLRGGYADTQYF. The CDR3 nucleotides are TGCAGTGCTAGAGAAACCTCCCTTCGGGGGGGATATGCAGATACGCAGTATTTT.

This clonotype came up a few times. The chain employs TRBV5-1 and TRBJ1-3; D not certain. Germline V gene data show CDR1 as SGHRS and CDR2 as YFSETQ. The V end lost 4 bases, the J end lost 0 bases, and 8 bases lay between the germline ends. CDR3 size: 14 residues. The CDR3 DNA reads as TGCGCCAGCAGCCCCGATGCCTCTGGAAACACCATATATTTT. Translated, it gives CASSPDASGNTIYF.

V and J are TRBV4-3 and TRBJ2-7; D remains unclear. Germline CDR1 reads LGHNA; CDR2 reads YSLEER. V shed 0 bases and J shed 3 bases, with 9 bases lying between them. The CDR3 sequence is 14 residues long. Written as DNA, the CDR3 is TGCGCCAGCAGCCAAGATACTACAAACTACGAGCAGTACTTC. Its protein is CASSQDTTNYEQYF.

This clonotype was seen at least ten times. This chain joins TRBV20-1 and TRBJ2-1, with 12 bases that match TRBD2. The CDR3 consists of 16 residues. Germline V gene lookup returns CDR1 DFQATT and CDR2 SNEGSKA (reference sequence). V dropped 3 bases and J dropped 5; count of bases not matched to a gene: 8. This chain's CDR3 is CSASPILAGGHNEQFF. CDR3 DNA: TGCAGTGCTAGTCCTATACTAGCGGGGGGACACAATGAGCAGTTCTTC.

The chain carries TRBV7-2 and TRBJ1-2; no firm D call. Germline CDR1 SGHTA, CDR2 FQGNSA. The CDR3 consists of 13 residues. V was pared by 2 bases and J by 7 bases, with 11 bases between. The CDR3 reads CASSLPIMGGYTF. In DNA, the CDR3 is TGTGCCAGCAGCTTACCTATTATGGGTGGCTACACCTTC.

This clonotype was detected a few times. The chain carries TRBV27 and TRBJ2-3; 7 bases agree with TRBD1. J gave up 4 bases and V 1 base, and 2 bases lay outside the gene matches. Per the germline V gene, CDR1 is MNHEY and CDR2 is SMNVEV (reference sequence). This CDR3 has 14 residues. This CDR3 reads CASSLFQGADTQYF. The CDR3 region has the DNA TGTGCCAGCAGTTTATTTCAGGGGGCAGATACGCAGTATTTT.

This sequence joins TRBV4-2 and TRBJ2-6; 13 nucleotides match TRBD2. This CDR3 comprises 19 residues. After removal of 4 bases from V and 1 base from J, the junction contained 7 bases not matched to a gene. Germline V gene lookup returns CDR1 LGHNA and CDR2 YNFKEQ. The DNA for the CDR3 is TGTGCCAGCAGCCGTGGACTAGCGGGAGTAGGTTCTGGGGCCAACGTCCTGACTTTC. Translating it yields CASSRGLAGVGSGANVLTF.

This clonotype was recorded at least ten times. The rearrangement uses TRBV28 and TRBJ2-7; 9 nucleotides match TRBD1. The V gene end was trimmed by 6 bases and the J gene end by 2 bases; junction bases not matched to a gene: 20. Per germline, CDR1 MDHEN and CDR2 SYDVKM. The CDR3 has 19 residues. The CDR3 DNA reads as TGTGCCAGCAGGCCCCCACCATTGAACAGGGGGCAGGACCCCTACGAGCAGTACTTC. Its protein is CASRPPPLNRGQDPYEQYF.

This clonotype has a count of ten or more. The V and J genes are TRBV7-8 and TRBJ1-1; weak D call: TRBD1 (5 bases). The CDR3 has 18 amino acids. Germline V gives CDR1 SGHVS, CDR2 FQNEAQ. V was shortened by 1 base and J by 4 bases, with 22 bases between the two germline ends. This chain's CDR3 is CASSLDIMRQPSVTEAFF. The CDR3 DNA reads TGTGCCAGCAGCTTAGATATCATGAGACAGCCTTCTGTCACTGAAGCTTTCTTT.

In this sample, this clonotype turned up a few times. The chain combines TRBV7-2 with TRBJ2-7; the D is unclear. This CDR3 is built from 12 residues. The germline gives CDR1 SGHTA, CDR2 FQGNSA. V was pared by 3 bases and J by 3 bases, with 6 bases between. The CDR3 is CASSFSYYEQYF. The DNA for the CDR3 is TGTGCCAGCAGCTTCAGTTACTACGAGCAGTACTTC.

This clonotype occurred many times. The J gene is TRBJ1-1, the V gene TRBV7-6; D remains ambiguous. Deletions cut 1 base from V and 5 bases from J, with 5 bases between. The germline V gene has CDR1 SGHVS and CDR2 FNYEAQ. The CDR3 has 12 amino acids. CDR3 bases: TGTGCCAGCAGCTTAGACAGTACTGAAGCTTTCTTT. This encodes CASSLDSTEAFF. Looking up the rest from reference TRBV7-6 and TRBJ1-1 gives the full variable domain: GAGVSQSPRYKVTKRGQDVALRCDPISGHVSLYWYRQALGQGPEFLTYFNYEAQQDKSGLPNDRFSAERPEGSISTLTIQRTEQRDSAMYRCASSLDSTEAFFGQGTRLTVV.

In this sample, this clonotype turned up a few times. CDR3 protein: CASSGRMGPSHEQFF. The CDR3 DNA sequence: TGTGCCAGCAGCGGTAGAATGGGGCCGTCGCATGAGCAGTTCTTC. The chain joins TRBV9 to TRBJ2-1; TRBD1 might be the D (5 bases). The CDR3 covers 15 residues. The germline V and J ends were trimmed by 3 bases and 8 bases, with 18 bases remaining between them. Germline CDR1 is SGDLS and CDR2 is YYNGEE.

The CDR3 nucleotides are TGCAGTGCTACGCAGGGGGCGCAAGAGACCCAGTACTTC. It encodes CSATQGAQETQYF. This chain uses TRBV20-1 with TRBJ2-5; 8 bases match TRBD1. The CDR3 is 13 amino acids. Germline values: CDR1 DFQATT, CDR2 SNEGSKA (reference sequence). The V and J ends lost 4 bases and 2 bases, in that order; junction bases with no gene match: 3.

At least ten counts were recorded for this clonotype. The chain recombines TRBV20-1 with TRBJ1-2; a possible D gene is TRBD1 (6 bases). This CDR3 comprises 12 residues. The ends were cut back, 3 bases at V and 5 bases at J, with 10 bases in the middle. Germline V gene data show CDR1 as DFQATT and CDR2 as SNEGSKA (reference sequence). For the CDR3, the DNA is TGCAGTGCTAGCGACAGGACATATGGCTACACCTTC. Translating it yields CSASDRTYGYTF.

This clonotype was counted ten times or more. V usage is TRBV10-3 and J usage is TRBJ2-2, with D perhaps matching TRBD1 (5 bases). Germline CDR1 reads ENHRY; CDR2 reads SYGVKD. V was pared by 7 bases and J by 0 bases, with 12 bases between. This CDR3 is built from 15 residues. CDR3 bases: TGTGCCATCACCGACAGTGATCCGAACACCGGGGAGCTGTTTTTT. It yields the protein CAITDSDPNTGELFF.

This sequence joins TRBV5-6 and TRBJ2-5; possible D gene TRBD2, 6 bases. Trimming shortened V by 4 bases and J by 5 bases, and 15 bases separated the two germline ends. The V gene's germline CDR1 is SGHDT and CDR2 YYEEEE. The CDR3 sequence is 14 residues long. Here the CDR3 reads CASSPGLNGETQYF. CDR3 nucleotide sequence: TGTGCCAGCAGCCCCGGACTAAATGGGGAGACCCAGTACTTC.

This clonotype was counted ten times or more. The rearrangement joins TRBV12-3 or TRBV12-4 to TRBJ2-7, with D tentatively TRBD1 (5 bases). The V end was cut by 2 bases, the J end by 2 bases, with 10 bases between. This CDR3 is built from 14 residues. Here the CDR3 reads CASSLTGITYEQYF. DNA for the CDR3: TGTGCCAGCAGTTTAACAGGCATAACCTACGAGCAGTACTTC.

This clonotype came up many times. This chain's CDR3 is CASSLVPGAHSGANVLTF. In DNA form, the CDR3 reads TGCGCCAGCAGCTTGGTTCCAGGGGCACACTCTGGGGCCAACGTCCTGACTTTC. The chain joins TRBV5-1 to TRBJ2-6; D possibly corresponds to TRBD1 (6 bases). The CDR3 is 18 amino acids. The V end was cut by 0 bases, the J end by 0 bases, with 13 bases between. Per the germline V gene, CDR1 is SGHRS and CDR2 is YFSETQ.

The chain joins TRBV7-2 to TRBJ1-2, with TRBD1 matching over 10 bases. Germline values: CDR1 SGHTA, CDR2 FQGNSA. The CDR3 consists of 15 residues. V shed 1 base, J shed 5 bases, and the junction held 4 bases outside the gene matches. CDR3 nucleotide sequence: TGTGCCAGCAGCTTAGTTGGGACAGGGGAATATGGCTACACCTTC. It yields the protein CASSLVGTGEYGYTF. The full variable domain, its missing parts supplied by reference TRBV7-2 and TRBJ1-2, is GAGVSQSPSNKVTEKGKDVELRCDPISGHTALYWYRQSLGQGLEFLIYFQGNSAPDKSGLPSDRFSAERTGGSVSTLTIQRTQQEDSAVYLCASSLVGTGEYGYTFGSGTRLTVV.